This record looks at one T cell receptor beta chain sequence and its context. These data come from a study of blood T cell repertoires in COVID-19. About the research overall: Acute and convalescent COVID-19 samples came from the United States, Italy and Spain. PBMCs, B-cell-depleted T cells, or T cells provided the cDNA or gDNA that made up the material.

Libraries were prepared by immunoSEQ multiplex PCR; TCRdb keeps only in-frame clonotypes and omits some of them. The sample carries about 210,000 clones, approximately 80% recorded once. One Seattle source followed patients from active infection through their disease course. This CDR3 is 16 amino acids long. Germline CDR1 reads SQVTM; CDR2 reads ANQGSEA. V was trimmed by 8 bases and J by 0 bases, leaving 20 bases between them. The sequence derives from an elderly woman with COVID-19, enrolled during active disease. The chain couples TRBV29-1 to TRBJ2-1; maybe TRBD2 (7 bases). The sequencing sample was made of peripheral blood. The CDR3 loop is CSSQGRGGSSYNEQFF. The CDR3 DNA reads TGCAGCTCTCAGGGGCGGGGAGGGAGCTCCTACAATGAGCAGTTCTTC.